The 21 T cell receptor beta chains below come from one sample, sequenced in a study of shared clonotypes between healthy human individuals. Only in-frame clones appear in the TCRdb table, and some are missing; sequencing was by immunoSEQ multiplex PCR. The data show a few hundred thousand clones, about 80% seen once. Sequenced sample: PBMCs. These receptors were obtained from a woman in her 40s in good health. Some clones in this sample may be carry-over from other donors' samples.

This sequence joins TRBV5-6 and TRBJ2-5; D tentatively fits TRBD1 or TRBD2 (5 bases each). The CDR3 totals 15 residues. V was pared by 3 bases and J by 9 bases, with 21 bases between. The germline V gene has CDR1 SGHDT and CDR2 YYEEEE. As DNA, the CDR3 is TGTGCCAGCAGCTCGGCCCAACCCCCGAGGGGAGCCCAGTACTTC. It codes for CASSSAQPPRGAQYF.

Comments on this clone: Other DNA sequences of this sample code for an identical CDR3. The CDR3 nucleotides read TGTGCCAGCGACAGGGGGCTCGATCATGAAAAACTGTTTTTT. Translating it yields CASDRGLDHEKLFF. J is TRBJ1-4 and V is TRBV2, with 10 bases fitting TRBD1. This CDR3 comprises 14 residues. CDR1 is SNHLY, CDR2 FYNNEI, per germline. The V and J ends lost 8 bases and 6 bases, in that order; junction bases with no gene match: 6.

V is TRBV2 and J is TRBJ1-5; D uncertain. In germline, CDR1 is SNHLY, CDR2 FYNNEI. This CDR3 comprises 13 residues. V lost 7 bases and J 5 bases, leaving 12 bases between the germline ends. The CDR3, as DNA: TGTGCCAGCACCCTTGGGCGTGATCAGCCCCAGCATTTT. This gives the protein CASTLGRDQPQHF. The full variable domain, in which reference TRBV2 and TRBJ1-5 provide the parts outside the CDR3, is EPEVTQTPSHQVTQMGQEVILRCVPISNHLYFYWYRQILGQKVEFLVSFYNNEISEKSEIFDDQFSVERPDGSNFTLKIRSTKLEDSAMYFCASTLGRDQPQHFGDGTRLSIL.

The rearrangement uses TRBV5-1 and TRBJ2-3, with 11 bases fitting TRBD2. The V segment lost 0 bases and the J segment 4 bases; nucleotides outside the gene matches: 4. CDR1 is SGHRS and CDR2 is YFSETQ in the germline V gene. The CDR3 runs to 16 residues. CDR3 protein: CASSLGGLADSDTQYF. CDR3 sequence (DNA): TGCGCCAGCAGCTTGGGGGGACTAGCGGACTCAGATACGCAGTATTTT.

This chain uses TRBV6-5 with TRBJ2-5; D is unclear. The CDR3 spans 12 residues. The V gene lost 2 bases and the J gene lost 5 bases, with 6 bases spanning the gap. Germline-derived CDR1 and CDR2 are MNHEY and SVGAGI. CDR3 region: CASSYVVETQYF. DNA for the CDR3: TGTGCCAGCAGTTACGTGGTGGAGACCCAGTACTTC.

The chain uses TRBV11-2 and TRBJ2-1, with 11 positions matching TRBD2. The CDR3 covers 17 residues. The germline V gene has CDR1 SGHAT and CDR2 FQNNGV. V gave up 1 base and J gave up 8 bases; unmatched junction bases: 10. CDR3 coding DNA: TGTGCCAGCAGCTTAGCCCTGCTAGCGGGAGGCCTCGATGAGCAGTTCTTC. It specifies CASSLALLAGGLDEQFF. The full variable domain, with the rest looked up from reference TRBV11-2 and TRBJ2-1, is EAGVAQSPRYKIIEKRQSVAFWCNPISGHATLYWYQQILGQGPKLLIQFQNNGVVDDSQLPKDRFSAERLKGVDSTLKIQPAKLEDSAVYLCASSLALLAGGLDEQFFGPGTRLTVL.

The genes are TRBV4-2 and TRBJ1-5, with D hard to call. Germline assignment: CDR1 LGHNA and CDR2 YNFKEQ. Trimming cost V 0 bases and J 4 bases, with 13 bases left between them. CDR3 length: 16 amino acids. CDR3 coding DNA: TGTGCCAGCAGCCAAGATCAGCCAGCTGCAAATCAGCCCCAGCATTTT. Translated: CASSQDQPAANQPQHF.

This clone was counted a few times. The chain couples TRBV7-2 to TRBJ1-2; D is perhaps TRBD1 (5 bases). V shed 4 bases and J shed 4 bases, with 16 bases lying between them. Germline assignment: CDR1 SGHTA and CDR2 FQGNSA. The CDR3 extends over 15 amino acids. DNA for the CDR3: TGTGCCAGCAGCTGGTCCGGGACCCTTACCTATGGCTACACCTTC. It yields the protein CASSWSGTLTYGYTF.

This rearrangement joins TRBV18 to TRBJ2-1; 11 bases are shared with TRBD2. Germline CDR1 and CDR2: KGHSH and LQKENI. This CDR3 is built from 17 residues. The V gene end was trimmed by 3 bases and the J gene end by 4 bases; junction bases not matched to a gene: 8. The CDR3 sequence is CASSPNPTSGAYNEQFF. CDR3 in DNA: TGTGCCAGCTCACCGAACCCGACTAGCGGGGCATACAATGAGCAGTTCTTC.

V usage is TRBV28 and J usage is TRBJ2-4; a weak D match, TRBD1 (6 bases). The V end was cut by 2 bases, the J end by 3 bases, with 17 bases between. The length of the CDR3 is 17 residues. Germline V gene data show CDR1 as MDHEN and CDR2 as SYDVKM. CDR3 residues: CASSLTRGRGVKNIQYF. The CDR3 DNA is TGTGCCAGCAGTTTAACCCGTGGCAGGGGCGTCAAAAACATTCAGTACTTC.

This chain links TRBV6-4 with TRBJ1-5; no clear D gene. The CDR3 extends over 12 amino acids. V was clipped by 2 bases and J by 5 bases, with 4 bases between them. The germline CDR1 and CDR2 sequences are MRHNA and SNTAGT. CDR3 loop: CASSDRYQPQHF. In nucleotides, the CDR3 is TGTGCCAGCAGTGACAGATATCAGCCCCAGCATTTT.

This chain connects TRBV7-9 to TRBJ2-7; D unclear. Germline CDR1 and CDR2: SEHNR and FQNEAQ (reference sequence). Deletions cut 2 bases from V and 3 bases from J, with 8 bases between. This CDR3 has 13 residues. This CDR3 is CASSLPPNYEQYF. The DNA for the CDR3 is TGTGCCAGCAGCTTACCCCCCAACTACGAGCAGTACTTC.

The chain recombines TRBV4-2 with TRBJ2-7; 10 bases align to TRBD2. The CDR3 is made up of 17 amino acids. From germline, CDR1 is LGHNA and CDR2 YNFKEQ. V lost 0 bases to trimming and J lost 4 bases; unmatched junction nucleotides: 9. CDR3 sequence (DNA): TGTGCCAGCAGCCAAGATATAGGACTAGCGGTGCCATACGAGCAGTACTTC. This codes for CASSQDIGLAVPYEQYF.

The chain's CDR3 is CASSTGTGVGETQYF. CDR3 sequence (DNA): TGCGCCAGCAGCACCGGGACAGGGGTGGGGGAGACCCAGTACTTC. The genes are TRBV5-1 and TRBJ2-5; 10 positions agree with TRBD1. This CDR3 has 15 amino acids. V was clipped by 4 bases and J by 5 bases; unmatched bases: 8. Germline V CDR1 and CDR2: SGHRS, YFSETQ.

The chain carries TRBV5-4 and TRBJ1-4, with TRBD1 identical over 10 bases. CDR1 and CDR2 (germline): SGHNT, YYREEE (reference sequence). CDR3 length: 16 residues. The V and J ends lost 4 bases and 3 bases, in that order; junction bases with no gene match: 6. The CDR3 here is CASSTWTGGSNEKLFF. As DNA, the CDR3 is TGTGCCAGCAGCACCTGGACAGGGGGTTCTAATGAAAAACTGTTTTTT.

This chain links TRBV5-5 with TRBJ1-1; 7 bases are shared with TRBD1. This CDR3 region has 13 residues. Trimming removed 4 bases from V and 3 bases from J; junction bases left unmatched: 3. Germline CDR1 reads SGHKS; CDR2 reads YYEKEE (reference sequence). The CDR3 sequence is CASSPTGDTEAFF. As DNA, the CDR3 is TGTGCCAGCAGCCCCACAGGGGACACTGAAGCTTTCTTT.

Details on this clone: The identical CDR3 is also encoded by other nucleotide sequences in the sample. The rearrangement links TRBV5-1 to TRBJ2-3; D may be TRBD2 (5 bases). Trimming took off 2 bases at V and 0 bases at J, with 10 bases between the two ends. The germline CDR1 and CDR2 sequences are SGHRS and YFSETQ. This CDR3 comprises 15 residues. The DNA of the CDR3 is TGCGCCAGCAGCTTAGAGGACTCTAGCACAGATACGCAGTATTTT. This translates into CASSLEDSSTDTQYF.

The gene calls are TRBV7-9 and TRBJ2-7; 9 bases align to TRBD2. In germline, CDR1 is SEHNR, CDR2 FQNEAQ (reference sequence). The CDR3 extends over 15 amino acids. V lost 1 base and J lost 2; bases outside the gene matches: 3. CDR3 DNA: TGTGCCAGCAGCTTAGAGGCTAGCGGGACCTACGAGCAGTACTTC. Translation gives CASSLEASGTYEQYF.

The rearrangement links TRBV7-2 to TRBJ2-5; tentative D call: TRBD1 (6 bases). Germline CDR1 is SGHTA and CDR2 is FQGNSA. Between the trimmed V and J ends, which lost 6 bases and 0 bases, there was a span of 8 bases. This CDR3 has 13 residues. In DNA form, the CDR3 reads TGTGCCAGCAGTGGGACAAACCAAGAGACCCAGTACTTC. Translating gives CASSGTNQETQYF.

This clone was seen a single time. The genes are TRBV7-3 and TRBJ1-2; no firm D call. The CDR3 covers 14 residues. Germline CDR1 is SGHTA and CDR2 is FQGTGA. V was clipped by 5 bases and J by 8 bases, with 18 bases between them. The CDR3 DNA reads TGTGCCAGCAGCCCAAGTGGGTGGACGGGGGGCTACACCTTC. It translates to CASSPSGWTGGYTF.

The rearrangement joins TRBV6-5 to TRBJ1-4, with 7 bases that match TRBD1. The CDR3 runs to 14 residues. Germline V lookup: CDR1 MNHEY, CDR2 SVGAGI. The junction had 4 bases not matched to a gene; V was cut back by 5 bases and J by 4 bases. The CDR3 DNA is TGTGCCAGCAGTAGACAGGGTCTTAATGAAAAACTGTTTTTT. It yields the protein CASSRQGLNEKLFF.